These T cell receptor beta chains were read from a single sample in a study of cytomegalovirus exposure and HLA in healthy donors. Only in-frame clones appear in the TCRdb table, and some are missing; sequencing was by immunoSEQ multiplex PCR. Among roughly 100,000 clones listed, over 75% were seen once. Specimen: PBMCs. The receptors come from a woman in her forties in good health and CMV-seropositive. Both conserved end residues are part of each CDR3. The order of the fields is clone size, V gene, J gene, D gene, CDR3 protein, CDR3 DNA. A D gene is named only where the DNA matches it firmly. A clone size is listed for some rows: how often the clone was seen (once, few, many), or a class if it is expanded.

>NA|TRBV27|TRBJ2-2|TRBD2
CASSSSGGAYTGELFF
TGTGCCAGCAGTTCTAGCGGGGGGGCCTACACCGGGGAGCTGTTTTTT
>NA|TRBV19|TRBJ1-4|NA
CASSIDRVPLNEKLFF
TGTGCCAGTAGTATAGATCGAGTCCCACTAAATGAAAAACTGTTTTTT
>NA|TRBV9|TRBJ2-1|NA
CASSGAKRSHWRDEQFF
TGTGCCAGCAGCGGGGCAAAAAGGTCCCATTGGAGGGATGAGCAGTTCTTC
>few|TRBV5-1|TRBJ1-1|NA
CASSLGSRGNTEAFF
TGCGCCAGCAGCTTGGGTAGCCGGGGGAACACTGAAGCTTTCTTT
>NA|TRBV7-8|TRBJ1-1|TRBD1
CASSFPGQAEAFF
TGTGCCAGCAGCTTCCCAGGACAGGCTGAAGCTTTCTTT
>NA|TRBV11-3|TRBJ2-2|TRBD1
CASSLRQGGAGELFF
TGTGCCAGCAGCCTAAGACAGGGGGGGGCCGGGGAGCTGTTTTTT
>NA|TRBV2|TRBJ2-7|NA
CASSGPGQSPSLEQYF
TGTGCCAGCAGTGGCCCGGGACAATCGCCTTCCCTCGAGCAGTACTTC
>NA|TRBV7-3|TRBJ2-1|NA
CASSLFLGQGNEQFF
TGTGCCAGCAGCTTATTTCTCGGACAAGGCAATGAGCAGTTCTTC
>NA|TRBV2|TRBJ2-7|TRBD1
CASSESGGQGYEQYF
TGTGCCAGCAGTGAGAGTGGGGGACAGGGCTACGAGCAGTACTTC
>NA|TRBV4-2|TRBJ2-1|NA
CASSQEGAGDYNEQFF
TGTGCCAGCAGCCAAGAGGGGGCGGGAGATTACAATGAGCAGTTCTTC
>NA|TRBV15|TRBJ2-3|NA
CATSRDRRGRTDTQYF
TGTGCCACCAGCAGAGATAGGAGGGGGCGCACAGATACGCAGTATTTT
>NA|TRBV28|TRBJ2-7|TRBD1
CASSLPPGVGTGGYEQYF
TGTGCCAGCAGCCTCCCCCCGGGCGTCGGAACAGGGGGCTACGAGCAGTACTTC
>NA|TRBV29-1|TRBJ2-1|NA
CSVEGLQYNEQFF
TGCAGCGTTGAGGGACTTCAATACAATGAACAGTTCTTC
>NA|TRBV28|TRBJ2-1|NA
CASSTGWVNTNEQFF
TGTGCCAGCAGTACGGGTTGGGTTAATACGAATGAGCAGTTCTTC
>NA|TRBV12-5|TRBJ1-2|NA
CASGLGYTGGYTF
TGTGCTAGTGGTTTGGGATATACGGGGGGCTACACCTTC
>once|TRBV14|TRBJ2-1|NA
CASSRRGLAEIYNEQFF
TGTGCCAGCAGTCGCAGGGGGCTAGCGGAAATATACAATGAGCAGTTCTTC
>NA|TRBV6-1|TRBJ2-2|TRBD2
CASSEKLAGGLNGELFF
TGTGCCAGCAGTGAAAAGCTAGCGGGGGGGCTTAACGGGGAGCTGTTTTTT
>NA|TRBV7-6|TRBJ2-1|TRBD2
CASSLGGGRAYNEQFF
TGTGCCAGCAGCTTAGGGGGGGGACGCGCCTACAATGAGCAGTTCTTC
>NA|TRBV7-8|TRBJ2-7|TRBD2
CASSVTSFAYEQYF
TGTGCCAGCAGCGTGACTAGCTTTGCCTACGAGCAGTACTTC
>NA|TRBV4-2|TRBJ2-1|TRBD2
CASSQGLAGAYNEQFF
TGTGCCAGCAGCCAAGGTCTGGCGGGAGCCTACAATGAGCAGTTCTTC
>NA|TRBV5-4|TRBJ2-1|NA
CASSLGGNEQFF
TGTGCCAGCAGCTTAGGAGGGAATGAGCAGTTCTTC
>few|TRBV10-1|TRBJ2-7|TRBD2
CASSGKLPGLVYEQYF
TGCGCCAGCAGCGGGAAACTGCCGGGACTAGTCTACGAGCAGTACTTC
>few|TRBV5-1|TRBJ2-5|TRBD1
CASSFLGTGTETQYF
TGCGCCAGCAGCTTCTTGGGGACAGGGACAGAGACCCAGTACTTC
>once|TRBV4-1|TRBJ1-5|NA
CASSQDEYQNPPQHF
TGCGCCAGCAGCCAAGATGAGTACCAAAATCCGCCCCAGCATTTT
>few|TRBV5-4|TRBJ1-2|NA
CASSLGGDYGYTF
TGTGCCAGCAGCTTGGGGGGGGACTATGGCTACACCTTC
>NA|TRBV2|TRBJ2-5|NA
CASSDGAGETQYF
TGTGCCAGCAGTGATGGGGCAGGAGAGACCCAGTACTTC
>few|TRBV11-3|TRBJ2-3|TRBD2
CASSLDLAGGNTDTQYF
TGTGCCAGCAGCTTAGATCTCGCGGGGGGGAACACAGATACGCAGTATTTT
>NA|TRBV4-1|TRBJ2-3|NA
CASSQGTGTDTQYF
TGCGCCAGCAGCCAAGGGACAGGCACAGATACGCAGTATTTT
>NA|TRBV9|TRBJ1-1|TRBD1
CASSATGGMNTEAFF
TGTGCCAGCAGCGCGACAGGGGGAATGAACACTGAAGCTTTCTTT
>NA|TRBV9|TRBJ1-5|NA
CASSLTGTQPQHF
TGTGCCAGCAGCCTTACAGGGACTCAGCCCCAGCATTTT
>NA|TRBV13|TRBJ2-7|NA
CASSLGTSSYEQYF
TGTGCCAGCAGCTTAGGGACATCTTCCTACGAGCAGTACTTC
>NA|TRBV7-9|TRBJ2-2|TRBD1
CASSSRTGAGELFF
TGTGCCAGCAGCTCTCGGACAGGGGCCGGGGAGCTGTTTTTT
>NA|TRBV20-1|TRBJ2-3|NA
CSVGGATQYF
TGCAGTGTGGGGGGAGCCACGCAGTATTTT
>NA|TRBV7-8|TRBJ1-1|NA
CASSLTMNTEAFF
TGTGCCAGCAGCCTTACAATGAACACTGAAGCTTTCTTT
>NA|TRBV19|TRBJ2-5|TRBD2
CASRRGSGGLNQETQYF
TGTGCCAGTAGACGGGGTAGCGGGGGCCTAAACCAAGAGACCCAGTACTTC
>NA|TRBV11-3|TRBJ2-5|TRBD2
CASSLDLSGRSVETQYF
TGTGCCAGCAGCTTAGATCTAAGCGGGAGGAGTGTGGAGACCCAGTACTTC
>NA|TRBV14|TRBJ1-1|TRBD1
CASSQDRGPEAFF
TGTGCCAGCAGCCAAGACAGGGGGCCTGAAGCTTTCTTT
>NA|TRBV7-8|TRBJ2-5|NA
CASSLQGWETQYF
TGTGCCAGCAGCTTACAGGGTTGGGAGACCCAGTACTTC
>few|TRBV14|TRBJ1-5|TRBD1
CASSPASTGGGNQPQHF
TGTGCCAGCAGCCCGGCGTCCACAGGGGGAGGCAATCAGCCCCAGCATTTT